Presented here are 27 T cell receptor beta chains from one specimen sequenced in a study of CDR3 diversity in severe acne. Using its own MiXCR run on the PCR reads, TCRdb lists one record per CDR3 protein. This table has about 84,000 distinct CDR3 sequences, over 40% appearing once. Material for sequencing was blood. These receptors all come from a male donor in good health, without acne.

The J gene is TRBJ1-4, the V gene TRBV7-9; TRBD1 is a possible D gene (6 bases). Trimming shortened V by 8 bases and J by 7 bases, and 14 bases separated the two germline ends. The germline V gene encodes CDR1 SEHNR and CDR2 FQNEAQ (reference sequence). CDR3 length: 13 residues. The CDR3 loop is CASGGGRGEKLFF. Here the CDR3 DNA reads TGTGCCAGCGGCGGTGGCAGGGGTGAAAAACTGTTTTTT.

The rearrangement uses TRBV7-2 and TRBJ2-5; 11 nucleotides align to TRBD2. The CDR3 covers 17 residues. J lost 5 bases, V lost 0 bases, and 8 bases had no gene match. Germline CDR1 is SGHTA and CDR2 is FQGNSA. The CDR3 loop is CASSLAMIAGGRETQYF. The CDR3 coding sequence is TGTGCCAGCAGCTTAGCGATGATAGCGGGGGGGCGGGAGACCCAGTACTTC.

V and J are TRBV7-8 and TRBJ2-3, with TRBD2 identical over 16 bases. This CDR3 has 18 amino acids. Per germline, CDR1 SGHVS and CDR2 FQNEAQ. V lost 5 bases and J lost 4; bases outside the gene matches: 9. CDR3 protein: CASSQAGLAGGLADTQYF. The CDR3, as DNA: TGTGCCAGCAGCCAAGCGGGACTAGCGGGAGGGCTGGCAGATACGCAGTATTTT.

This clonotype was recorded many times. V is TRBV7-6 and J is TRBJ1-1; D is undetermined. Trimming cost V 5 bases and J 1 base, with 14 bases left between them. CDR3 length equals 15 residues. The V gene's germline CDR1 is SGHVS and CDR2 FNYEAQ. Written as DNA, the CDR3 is TGTGCCAGCAGCCTCCTCGGACTGAGGAACACTGAAGCTTTCTTT. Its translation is CASSLLGLRNTEAFF.

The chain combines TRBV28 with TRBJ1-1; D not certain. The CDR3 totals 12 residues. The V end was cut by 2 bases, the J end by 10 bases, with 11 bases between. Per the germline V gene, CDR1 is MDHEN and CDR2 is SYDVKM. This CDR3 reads CASSLVGAAAFF. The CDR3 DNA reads TGTGCCAGCAGTTTAGTCGGAGCCGCAGCTTTCTTT.

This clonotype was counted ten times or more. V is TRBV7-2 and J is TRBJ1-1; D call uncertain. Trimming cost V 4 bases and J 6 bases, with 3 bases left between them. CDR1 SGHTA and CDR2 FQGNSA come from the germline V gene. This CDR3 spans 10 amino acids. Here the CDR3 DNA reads TGTGCCAGCAGCTACCCTGAAGCTTTCTTT. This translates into CASSYPEAFF.

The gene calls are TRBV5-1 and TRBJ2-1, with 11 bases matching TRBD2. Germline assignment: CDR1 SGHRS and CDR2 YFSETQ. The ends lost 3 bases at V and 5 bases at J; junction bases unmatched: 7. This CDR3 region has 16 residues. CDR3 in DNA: TGCGCCAGCAGCTACGGGACTAGCGGAGATGACAATGAGCAGTTCTTC. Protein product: CASSYGTSGDDNEQFF.

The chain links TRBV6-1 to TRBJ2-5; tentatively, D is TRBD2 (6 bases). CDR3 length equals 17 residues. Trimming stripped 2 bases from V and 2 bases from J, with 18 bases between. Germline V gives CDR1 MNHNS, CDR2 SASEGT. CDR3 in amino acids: CASSERAEGYEQETQYF. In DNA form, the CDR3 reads TGTGCCAGCAGTGAAAGAGCGGAGGGGTACGAGCAAGAGACCCAGTACTTC.

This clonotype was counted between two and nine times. The CDR3 nucleotides are TGTGCCAGCAGCTTGGCGGGGGAGCAGACCCAGTACTTC. It codes for CASSLAGEQTQYF. V gene TRBV5-4 combines with J gene TRBJ2-5; weak D call: TRBD2 (6 bases). The CDR3 covers 13 residues. Trimming removed 0 bases at V and 6 bases at J, with 9 bases between. Germline CDR1 SGHNT, CDR2 YYREEE (reference sequence).

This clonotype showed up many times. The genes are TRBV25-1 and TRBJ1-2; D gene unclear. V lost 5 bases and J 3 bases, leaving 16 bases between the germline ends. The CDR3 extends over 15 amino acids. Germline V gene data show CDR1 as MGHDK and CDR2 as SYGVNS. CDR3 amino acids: CASSPVAGPYYGYTF. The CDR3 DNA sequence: TGTGCCAGCAGTCCCGTCGCAGGTCCCTACTATGGCTACACCTTC.

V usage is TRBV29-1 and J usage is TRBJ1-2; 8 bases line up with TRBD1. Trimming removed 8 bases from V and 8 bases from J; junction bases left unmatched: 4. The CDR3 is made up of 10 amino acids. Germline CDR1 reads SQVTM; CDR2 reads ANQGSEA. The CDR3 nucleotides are TGCAGCCCGGGGGACAGGGGCTACACCTTC. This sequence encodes CSPGDRGYTF.

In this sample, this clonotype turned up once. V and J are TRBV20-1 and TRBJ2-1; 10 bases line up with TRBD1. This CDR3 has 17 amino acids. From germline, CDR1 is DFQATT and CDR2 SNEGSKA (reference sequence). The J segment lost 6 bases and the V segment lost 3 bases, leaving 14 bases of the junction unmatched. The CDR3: CSASPRARDRGFNEQFF. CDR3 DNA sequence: TGCAGTGCTAGCCCAAGAGCCCGGGACAGGGGTTTCAATGAGCAGTTCTTC.

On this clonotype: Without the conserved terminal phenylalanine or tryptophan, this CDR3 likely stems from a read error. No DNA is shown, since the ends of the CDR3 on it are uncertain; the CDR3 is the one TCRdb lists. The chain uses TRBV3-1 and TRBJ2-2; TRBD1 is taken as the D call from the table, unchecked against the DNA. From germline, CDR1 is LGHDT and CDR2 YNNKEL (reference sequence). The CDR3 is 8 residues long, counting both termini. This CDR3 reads CASSQGTG.

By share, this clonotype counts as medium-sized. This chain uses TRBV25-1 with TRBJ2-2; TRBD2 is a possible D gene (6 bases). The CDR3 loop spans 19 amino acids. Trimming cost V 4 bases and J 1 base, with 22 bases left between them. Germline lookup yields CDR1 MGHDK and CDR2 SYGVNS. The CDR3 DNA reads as TGTGCCAGCAGTGCCCGGCGGGGAAAGCTAGAAAGGAACACCGGGGAGCTGTTTTTT. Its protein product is CASSARRGKLERNTGELFF.

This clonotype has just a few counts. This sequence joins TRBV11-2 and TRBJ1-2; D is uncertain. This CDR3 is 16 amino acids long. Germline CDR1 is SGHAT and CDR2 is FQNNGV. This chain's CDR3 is CALDRQSGDTNYGYTF. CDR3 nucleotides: TGTGCGCTGGATCGTCAGAGTGGAGACACTAACTATGGCTACACCTTC.

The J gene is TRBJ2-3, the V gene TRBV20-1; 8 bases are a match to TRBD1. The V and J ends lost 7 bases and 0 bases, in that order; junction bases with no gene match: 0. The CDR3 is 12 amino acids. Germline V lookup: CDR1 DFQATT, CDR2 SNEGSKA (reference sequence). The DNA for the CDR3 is TGCAGTGGACAGGGGAGCACAGATACGCAGTATTTT. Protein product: CSGQGSTDTQYF.

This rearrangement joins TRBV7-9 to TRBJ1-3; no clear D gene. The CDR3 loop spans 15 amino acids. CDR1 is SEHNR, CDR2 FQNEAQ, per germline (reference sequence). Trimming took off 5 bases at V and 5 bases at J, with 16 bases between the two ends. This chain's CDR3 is CASSVDAVPRNTIYF. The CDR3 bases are TGTGCCAGCAGCGTTGACGCGGTTCCGCGAAACACCATATATTTT. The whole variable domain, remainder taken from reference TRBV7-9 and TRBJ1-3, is DTGVSQNPRHKITKRGQNVTFRCDPISEHNRLYWYRQTLGQGPEFLTYFQNEAQLEKSRLLSDRFSAERPKGSFSTLEIQRTEQGDSAMYLCASSVDAVPRNTIYFGEGSWLTVV.

CDR3 sequence: CATKLGPGGEQYF. CDR3 coding DNA: TGTGCCACAAAACTGGGACCCGGAGGGGAGCAGTACTTC. The J gene is TRBJ2-7, the V gene TRBV19; D might be TRBD2 (6 bases). Looked up from germline, CDR1 is LNHDA and CDR2 is SQIVND (reference sequence). V dropped 10 bases and J dropped 7 bases, with 20 bases sitting between them. The CDR3 length is 13 residues.

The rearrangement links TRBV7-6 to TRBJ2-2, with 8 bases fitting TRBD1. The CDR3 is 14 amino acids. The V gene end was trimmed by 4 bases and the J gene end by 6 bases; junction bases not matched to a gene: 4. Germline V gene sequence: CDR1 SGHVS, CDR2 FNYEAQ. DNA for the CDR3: TGTGCCAGCAGCTCGTACAGGGGGGCCGGGGAGCTGTTTTTT. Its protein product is CASSSYRGAGELFF.

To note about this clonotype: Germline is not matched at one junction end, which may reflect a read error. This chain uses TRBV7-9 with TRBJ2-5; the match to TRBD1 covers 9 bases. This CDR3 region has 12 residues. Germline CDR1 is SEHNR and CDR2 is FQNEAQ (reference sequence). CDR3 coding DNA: TGTGCCAGCAGCTTATTGGGACAGGGAAGGTGCTTC. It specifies CASSLLGQGRCF.

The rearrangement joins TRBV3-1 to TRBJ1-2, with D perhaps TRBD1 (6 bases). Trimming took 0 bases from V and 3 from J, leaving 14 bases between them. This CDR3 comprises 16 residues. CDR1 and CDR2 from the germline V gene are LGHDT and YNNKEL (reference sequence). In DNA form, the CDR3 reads TGTGCCAGCAGCCAAGATCCAACAGGGTCGGACTATGGCTACACCTTC. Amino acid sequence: CASSQDPTGSDYGYTF.

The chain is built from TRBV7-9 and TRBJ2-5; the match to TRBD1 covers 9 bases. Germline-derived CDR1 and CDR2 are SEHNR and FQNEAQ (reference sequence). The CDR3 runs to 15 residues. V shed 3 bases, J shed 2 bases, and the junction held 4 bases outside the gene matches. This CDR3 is CASSFAGTGQETQYF. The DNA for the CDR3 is TGTGCCAGCAGCTTCGCCGGGACAGGGCAAGAGACCCAGTACTTC.

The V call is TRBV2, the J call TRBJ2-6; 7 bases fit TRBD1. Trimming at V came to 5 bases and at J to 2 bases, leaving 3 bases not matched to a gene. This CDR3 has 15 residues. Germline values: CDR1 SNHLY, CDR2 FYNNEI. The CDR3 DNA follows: TGTGCCAGCAGTCTCGGACAGGCTGGGGCCAACGTCCTGACTTTC. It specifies CASSLGQAGANVLTF.

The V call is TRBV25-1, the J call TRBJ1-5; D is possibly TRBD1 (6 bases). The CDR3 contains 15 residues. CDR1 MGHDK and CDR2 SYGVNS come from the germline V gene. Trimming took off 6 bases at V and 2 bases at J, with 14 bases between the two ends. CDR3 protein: CASRDNRVRNQPQHF. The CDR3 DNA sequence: TGTGCCAGCAGAGACAACAGGGTGCGCAATCAGCCCCAGCATTTT.

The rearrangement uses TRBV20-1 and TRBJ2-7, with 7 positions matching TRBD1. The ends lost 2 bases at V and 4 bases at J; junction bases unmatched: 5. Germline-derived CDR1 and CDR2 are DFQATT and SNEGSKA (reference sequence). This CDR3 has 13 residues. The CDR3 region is CSARRTGVYEQYF. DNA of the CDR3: TGCAGTGCTAGAAGGACAGGAGTTTACGAGCAGTACTTC.

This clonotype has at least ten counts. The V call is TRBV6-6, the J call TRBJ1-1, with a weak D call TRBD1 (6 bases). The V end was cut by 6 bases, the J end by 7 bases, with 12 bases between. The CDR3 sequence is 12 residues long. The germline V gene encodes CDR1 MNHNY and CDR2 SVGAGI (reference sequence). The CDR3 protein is CASSPTRGEAFF. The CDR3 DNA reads TGTGCCAGCAGCCCGACCAGGGGTGAAGCTTTCTTT.

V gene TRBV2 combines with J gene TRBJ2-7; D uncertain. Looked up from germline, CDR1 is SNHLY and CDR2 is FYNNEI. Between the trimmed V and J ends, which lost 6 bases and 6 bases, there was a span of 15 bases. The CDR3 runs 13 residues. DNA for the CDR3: TGTGCCAGCAGCTTAAGTCCCCGGGTCGAGCAGTACTTC. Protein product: CASSLSPRVEQYF.